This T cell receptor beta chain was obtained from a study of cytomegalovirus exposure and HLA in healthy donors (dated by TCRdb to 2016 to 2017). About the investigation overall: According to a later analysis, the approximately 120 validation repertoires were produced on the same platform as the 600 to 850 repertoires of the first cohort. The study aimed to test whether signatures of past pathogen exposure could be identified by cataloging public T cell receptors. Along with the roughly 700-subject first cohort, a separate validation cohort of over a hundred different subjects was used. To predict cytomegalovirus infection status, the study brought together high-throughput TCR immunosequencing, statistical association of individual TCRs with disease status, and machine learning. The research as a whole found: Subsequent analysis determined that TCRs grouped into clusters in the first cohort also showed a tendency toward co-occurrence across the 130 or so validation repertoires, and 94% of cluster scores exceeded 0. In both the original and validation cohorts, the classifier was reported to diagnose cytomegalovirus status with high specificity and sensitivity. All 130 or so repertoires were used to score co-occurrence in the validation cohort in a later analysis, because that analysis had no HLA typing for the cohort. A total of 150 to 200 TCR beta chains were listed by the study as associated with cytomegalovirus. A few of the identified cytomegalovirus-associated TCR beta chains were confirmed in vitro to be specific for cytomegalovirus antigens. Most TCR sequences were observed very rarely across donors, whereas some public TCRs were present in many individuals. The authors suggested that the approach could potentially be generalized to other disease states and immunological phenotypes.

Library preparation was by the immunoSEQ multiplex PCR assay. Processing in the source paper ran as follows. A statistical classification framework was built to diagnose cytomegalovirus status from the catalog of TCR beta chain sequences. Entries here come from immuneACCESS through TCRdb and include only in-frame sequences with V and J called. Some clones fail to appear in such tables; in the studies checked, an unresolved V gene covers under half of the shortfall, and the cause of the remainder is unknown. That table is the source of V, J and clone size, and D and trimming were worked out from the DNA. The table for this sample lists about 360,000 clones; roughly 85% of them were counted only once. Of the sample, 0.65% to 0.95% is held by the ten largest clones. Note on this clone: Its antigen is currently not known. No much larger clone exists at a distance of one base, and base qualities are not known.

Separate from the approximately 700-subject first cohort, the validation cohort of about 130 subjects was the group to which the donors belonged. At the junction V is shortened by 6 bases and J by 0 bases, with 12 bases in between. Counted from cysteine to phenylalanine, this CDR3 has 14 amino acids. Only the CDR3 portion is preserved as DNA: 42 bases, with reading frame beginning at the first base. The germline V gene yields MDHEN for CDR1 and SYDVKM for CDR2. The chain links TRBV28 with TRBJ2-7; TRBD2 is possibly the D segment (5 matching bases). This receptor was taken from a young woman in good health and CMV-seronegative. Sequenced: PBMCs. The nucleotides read TGTGCCAGCAGCCCCCCGGGAAGCTCCTACGAGCAGTACTTC. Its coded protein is CASSPPGSSYEQYF.